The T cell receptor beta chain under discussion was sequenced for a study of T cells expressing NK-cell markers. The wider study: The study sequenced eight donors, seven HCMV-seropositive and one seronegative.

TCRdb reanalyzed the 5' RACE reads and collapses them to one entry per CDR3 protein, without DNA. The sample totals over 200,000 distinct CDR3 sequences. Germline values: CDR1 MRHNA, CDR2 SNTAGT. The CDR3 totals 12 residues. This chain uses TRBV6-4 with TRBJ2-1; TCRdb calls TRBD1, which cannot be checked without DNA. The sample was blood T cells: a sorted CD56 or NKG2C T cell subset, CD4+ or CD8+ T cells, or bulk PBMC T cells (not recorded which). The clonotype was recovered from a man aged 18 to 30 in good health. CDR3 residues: CASSAGYNEQFF.